Shown below are 6 T cell receptor beta chains from a single sample sequenced in a study of CD8 T cells in ankylosing spondylitis. No antigen is known for these receptors. Regarding the study as a whole: Ankylosing spondylitis blood appeared to be characterized by a TCR beta motif of under 10 highly homologous variants.

TCRdb reprocessed the 5' RACE reads with MiXCR, giving one entry per CDR3 protein. The data show under 950,000 distinct CDR3 sequences, about 20% seen once. Specimen: blood, either unsorted or a sorted T cell fraction (not recorded which). These receptors all stem from a male donor with ankylosing spondylitis.

The genes are TRBV12-3 or TRBV12-4 and TRBJ2-7; 9 positions agree with TRBD2. J was trimmed by 3 bases and V by 7 bases; bases with no gene match: 13. The CDR3 covers 16 residues. The CDR3 reads CASTKMTSGDIYEQYF. Written as DNA, the CDR3 is TGTGCCAGCACCAAAATGACTAGCGGAGACATCTACGAGCAGTACTTC.

This clonotype was recorded a few times. This rearrangement joins TRBV5-1 to TRBJ2-2; D not resolved. Germline V CDR1 and CDR2: SGHRS, YFSETQ. Trimming pared 0 bases from V and 2 bases from J, leaving 8 bases between. The CDR3 length is 15 residues. The CDR3 sequence is CASSLDSSNTGELFF. CDR3 DNA: TGCGCCAGCAGCTTGGACTCGTCTAACACCGGGGAGCTGTTTTTT.

This clonotype has a handful of counts. The chain uses TRBV12-3 or TRBV12-4 and TRBJ1-3; D is unclear. CDR3 length: 16 amino acids. V gave up 6 bases and J gave up 0 bases, with 15 bases separating them. The CDR3 nucleotides read TGTGCCAGCAGCCCTCACGGCGGCCGCTCTGGAAACACCATATATTTT. Translating it yields CASSPHGGRSGNTIYF.

The chain employs TRBV7-2 and TRBJ2-1; D call uncertain. The V gene's germline CDR1 is SGHTA and CDR2 FQGNSA. This CDR3 has 17 residues. V was trimmed by 1 base and J by 0 bases, leaving 13 bases between them. The DNA for the CDR3 is TGTGCCAGCAGCTTAGTGGTGCATTTTGGCTCCTACAATGAGCAGTTCTTC. This translates into CASSLVVHFGSYNEQFF. The entire variable domain, with the rest obtained from reference TRBV7-2 and TRBJ2-1, is as follows: GAGVSQSPSNKVTEKGKDVELRCDPISGHTALYWYRQSLGQGLEFLIYFQGNSAPDKSGLPSDRFSAERTGGSVSTLTIQRTQQEDSAVYLCASSLVVHFGSYNEQFFGPGTRLTVL.

The chain recombines TRBV29-1 with TRBJ1-1, with D maybe TRBD1 (6 bases). Trimming removed 4 bases from V and 5 bases from J, with 17 bases in between. The CDR3 length is 14 residues. Germline V CDR1 and CDR2: SQVTM, ANQGSEA. CDR3 residues: CSVAGNTRGTEAFF. CDR3 coding DNA: TGCAGCGTTGCGGGGAACACAAGGGGGACTGAAGCTTTCTTT.

The chain links TRBV29-1 to TRBJ1-2; 7 bases line up with TRBD1. With 4 bases clipped from V and 4 bases from J, the junction kept 3 bases outside the gene matches. Germline-derived CDR1 and CDR2 are SQVTM and ANQGSEA. The CDR3 consists of 12 residues. Written as DNA, the CDR3 is TGCAGCGTTGGGCAGGGGGGCTATGGCTACACCTTC. The encoded protein is CSVGQGGYGYTF. Using reference TRBV29-1 and TRBJ1-2 for the parts outside the CDR3, the full variable domain is SAVISQKPSRDICQRGTSLTIQCQVDSQVTMMFWYRQQPGQSLTLIATANQGSEATYESGFVIDKFPISRPNLTFSTLTVSNMSPEDSSIYLCSVGQGGYGYTFGSGTRLTVV.